These 20 T cell receptor beta chains were sequenced from one sample in a study of vaccination and CD4 T cells after COVID-19. Cultured CD4+ T-cell DNA underwent Oncomine TCR Beta short-read sequencing. From the PCR reads, TCRdb called clonotypes with MiXCR, one entry per CDR3 protein. The sample holds 4,000 to 5,000 distinct CDR3 sequences, roughly 60% seen once. Treatment described: approximately nine-day PBMC culture with coronavirus spike peptide pools or control peptides (ViraFEST assay). Unexposed donor CD4+ T cells predated the COVID-19 pandemic, collected 2011-2018. Antigens for these TCRs are unknown. Sequencing used CD4+ T cells from blood, cultured in vitro. The receptors were gathered from a human donor in good health.

The genes are TRBV27 and TRBJ2-3; weak D call: TRBD2 (5 bases). V was cut by 5 bases and J by 2 bases, with 11 bases left in between. CDR1 and CDR2 (germline): MNHEY, SMNVEV (reference sequence). This CDR3 is built from 14 residues. DNA of the CDR3: TGTGCCAGCAGTAAAGGACTGGACACAGATACGCAGTATTTT. The encoded protein is CASSKGLDTDTQYF.

The rearrangement links TRBV7-6 to TRBJ1-3; 8 positions agree with TRBD1. The CDR3 consists of 16 residues. V shed 3 bases and J 3 bases; nucleotides not matched to a gene: 7. Germline lookup yields CDR1 SGHVS and CDR2 FNYEAQ. Here the CDR3 DNA reads TGTGCCAGCAGCTTGGTTGGACAGGGTAGTGGAAACACCATATATTTT. Translating it yields CASSLVGQGSGNTIYF.

This clonotype was found a few times. The chain has TRBV15 and TRBJ2-5; TRBD1 agrees at 9 bases. This CDR3 contains 15 residues. Trimming took 0 bases from V and 5 from J; bases not matched to a gene: 4. Germline CDR1 reads LNHNV; CDR2 reads YYDKDF (reference sequence). Here the CDR3 DNA reads TGTGCCACCAGCAGAGACGACAGGGGGGGTGAGACCCAGTACTTC. Amino acids: CATSRDDRGGETQYF.

The chain is built from TRBV20-1 and TRBJ2-5; D remains unclear. With 4 bases removed from V and 4 bases from J, the gap between germline ends came to 10 bases. The CDR3 covers 12 residues. The germline gives CDR1 DFQATT, CDR2 SNEGSKA (reference sequence). Here the CDR3 reads CSATDNRETQYF. CDR3 nucleotide sequence: TGCAGTGCTACCGACAACAGAGAGACCCAGTACTTC.

This clonotype was picked up a small number of times. CDR3 bases: TGCAGTGCTAGCTCTAGATTAGCCAAAAACATTCAGTACTTC. It codes for CSASSRLAKNIQYF. This chain uses TRBV20-1 with TRBJ2-4, with D hard to call. The germline V and J ends were trimmed by 3 bases and 0 bases, with 9 bases remaining between them. The CDR3 sequence is 14 residues long. Germline loops: CDR1 DFQATT, CDR2 SNEGSKA (reference sequence).

This clonotype was observed a few times. The genes are TRBV20-1 and TRBJ1-5, with 7 bases that match TRBD1. The CDR3 contains 14 residues. V lost 4 bases and J lost 2; bases outside the gene matches: 5. Germline values: CDR1 DFQATT, CDR2 SNEGSKA (reference sequence). The CDR3: CSAKTGQGNQPQHF. DNA for the CDR3: TGCAGTGCTAAGACAGGACAGGGCAATCAGCCCCAGCATTTT.

This chain connects TRBV7-2 to TRBJ1-2; D is ambiguous. In germline, CDR1 is SGHTA, CDR2 FQGNSA. The CDR3 contains 12 residues. V shed 5 bases and J shed 4 bases, with 8 bases lying between them. CDR3 DNA sequence: TGTGCCAGCAGCGGATACACCTATGGCTACACCTTC. Amino acids: CASSGYTYGYTF.

The chain employs TRBV12-3 or TRBV12-4 and TRBJ1-2; D not resolved. This CDR3 has 15 amino acids. V lost 2 bases to trimming and J lost 7 bases, with 17 bases between them. CDR3 region: CASSLKPGVSSGYTF. The CDR3 DNA reads as TGTGCCAGCAGTTTAAAGCCCGGGGTTAGTTCTGGCTACACCTTC.

The chain recombines TRBV20-1 with TRBJ2-3, with D maybe TRBD2 (5 bases). The V and J ends lost 6 bases and 3 bases respectively, with 22 bases between them. In germline, CDR1 is DFQATT, CDR2 SNEGSKA (reference sequence). This CDR3 comprises 16 residues. CDR3 bases: TGCAGTGCCAAGCCCAAATTACGGGGTAAAACAGATACGCAGTATTTT. Its translation: CSAKPKLRGKTDTQYF.

V is TRBV7-8 and J is TRBJ2-7, with TRBD2 matching 7 bases. The CDR3 covers 19 residues. Germline V lookup: CDR1 SGHVS, CDR2 FQNEAQ. After removal of 1 base from V and 4 bases from J, the junction contained 19 bases not matched to a gene. CDR3 amino acids: CASSLEGRKGRGKNYEQYF. CDR3 nucleotide sequence: TGTGCCAGCAGCTTAGAAGGAAGGAAAGGGCGGGGGAAAAATTACGAGCAGTACTTC.

This clonotype has only a few counts. The J gene is TRBJ2-7, the V gene TRBV20-1, with 8 bases aligning to TRBD1. Germline V gene sequence: CDR1 DFQATT, CDR2 SNEGSKA (reference sequence). This CDR3 region has 15 residues. The V segment lost 4 bases and the J segment 6 bases; nucleotides outside the gene matches: 14. In nucleotides, the CDR3 is TGCAGTGCTAATTCACCCCCGAGACAGGGGCTCGAGCAGTACTTC. Protein product: CSANSPPRQGLEQYF.

The genes are TRBV7-9 and TRBJ2-3, with D unresolved. Germline CDR1 and CDR2: SEHNR and FQNEAQ (reference sequence). This CDR3 has 14 residues. Deletions cut 0 bases from V and 6 bases from J, with 10 bases between. CDR3 nucleotides: TGTGCCAGCAGCTTAGCGGCAGGTGGGGATACGCAGTATTTT. Protein: CASSLAAGGDTQYF. The entire variable domain, with the rest obtained from reference TRBV7-9 and TRBJ2-3, is as follows: DTGVSQNPRHKITKRGQNVTFRCDPISEHNRLYWYRQTLGQGPEFLTYFQNEAQLEKSRLLSDRFSAERPKGSFSTLEIQRTEQGDSAMYLCASSLAAGGDTQYFGPGTRLTVL.

This clonotype has more than one count but fewer than ten. The chain carries TRBV7-2 and TRBJ2-5; maybe TRBD2 (5 bases). With 5 bases removed from V and 5 bases from J, the gap between germline ends came to 18 bases. The CDR3 totals 15 residues. Per germline, CDR1 SGHTA and CDR2 FQGNSA. CDR3 coding DNA: TGTGCCAGCAGCACCCAGGTGAGCGGCCTGGAGACCCAGTACTTC. Its translation is CASSTQVSGLETQYF. Using reference TRBV7-2 and TRBJ2-5 for the parts outside the CDR3, the full variable domain is GAGVSQSPSNKVTEKGKDVELRCDPISGHTALYWYRQSLGQGLEFLIYFQGNSAPDKSGLPSDRFSAERTGGSVSTLTIQRTQQEDSAVYLCASSTQVSGLETQYFGPGTRLLVL.

The V gene is TRBV5-1, the J gene TRBJ1-1; TRBD1 might be the D (5 bases). The ends were cut back, 4 bases at V and 5 bases at J, with 21 bases in the middle. Germline CDR1 is SGHRS and CDR2 is YFSETQ. The CDR3 totals 16 residues. The chain's CDR3 is CASSTQPGVSFTEAFF. As DNA, the CDR3 is TGCGCCAGCAGCACCCAACCGGGGGTTTCTTTTACTGAAGCTTTCTTT.

By share of the sample, this clonotype is large. The J gene is TRBJ2-7, the V gene TRBV11-3, with D possibly TRBD1 on 5 matching bases. The germline gives CDR1 SGHNT, CDR2 YENEEA. V was trimmed by 5 bases and J by 2 bases, leaving 13 bases between them. This CDR3 contains 14 residues. CDR3 sequence (DNA): TGTGCCAGCAGCAAAGAAACAGGCGCCTACGAGCAGTACTTC. Its translation: CASSKETGAYEQYF.

This chain's CDR3 is CSARPGQGESPLHF. CDR3 DNA sequence: TGCAGTGCTAGACCGGGACAGGGGGAGTCACCCCTCCACTTT. The rearrangement links TRBV20-1 to TRBJ1-6; 11 bases agree with TRBD1. The CDR3 covers 14 residues. The junction had 4 bases not matched to a gene; V was cut back by 2 bases and J by 10 bases. Germline V gene data show CDR1 as DFQATT and CDR2 as SNEGSKA (reference sequence).

The chain uses TRBV10-2 and TRBJ2-3, with 9 bases matching TRBD2. This CDR3 spans 13 amino acids. Germline CDR1 and CDR2: WSHSY and SAAADI. The V gene end was trimmed by 5 bases and the J gene end by 14 bases; junction bases not matched to a gene: 11. The CDR3 region is CASSWAGGPMPYF. The CDR3 DNA sequence: TGCGCCAGCAGTTGGGCGGGAGGGCCAATGCCGTATTTT.

Judged by abundance, this clonotype is large (0.1 to 1%). This rearrangement joins TRBV4-2 to TRBJ2-7; 8 nucleotides agree with TRBD2. The germline CDR1 and CDR2 sequences are LGHNA and YNFKEQ. This CDR3 comprises 18 residues. V was pared by 0 bases and J by 0 bases, with 10 bases of the junction left unmatched. The CDR3 reads CASSQDSPLAASSYEQYF. CDR3 nucleotide sequence: TGTGCCAGCAGCCAAGATTCCCCACTAGCGGCCAGCTCCTACGAGCAGTACTTC.

This clonotype was detected only a few times. J is TRBJ1-2 and V is TRBV20-1, with D perhaps TRBD1 (6 bases). This CDR3 spans 13 amino acids. V lost 3 bases and J 7 bases, leaving 15 bases between the germline ends. Germline CDR1 is DFQATT and CDR2 is SNEGSKA (reference sequence). In DNA, the CDR3 is TGCAGTGCTAGTGCGGGGGGCGCGGGTGGCTACACCTTC. Protein sequence: CSASAGGAGGYTF.

This chain connects TRBV12-3 or TRBV12-4 to TRBJ1-4; D is uncertain. The CDR3 has 14 amino acids. V dropped 3 bases and J dropped 4 bases, with 9 bases sitting between them. CDR3 protein: CASSFTTLNEKLFF. CDR3 bases: TGTGCCAGCAGTTTTACCACACTTAATGAAAAACTGTTTTTT.